This T cell receptor (beta chain) was retrieved from a study of post-analysis software for immune sequencing data. General study findings and limits: Versus controls, multiple sclerosis patients showed significantly lower diversity (normalized Chao1). Five TRBV segments were significantly more frequent in patients than in controls. TRBV5-6, TRBV5-1 and TRBV20-1 were among these segments. Those samples that were prepared in the same batch co-clustered strongly by F measure.

Researchers reported that TCR beta cDNA libraries carried unique molecular identifiers. Yield was roughly 0.5 million cDNA molecules from around 0.96 to 9.9 million T cells. TCRdb re-called the PCR reads with MiXCR, one entry per CDR3 protein. The table lists 650,000 to 900,000 distinct CDR3 sequences, 46% of them singletons, with 4.9% in the top ten. A remark on this clonotype: No antigen is known for it.

Losses at the gene ends were 2 bases for V and 4 bases for J; bases not matched to a gene: 3. Germline lookup yields CDR1 LGHNA and CDR2 YNFKEQ. The CDR3 is made up of 14 amino acids. Sequences were obtained from blood. The J gene is TRBJ2-3, the V gene TRBV4-2; TRBD2 matches at 7 bases. This TCR was sampled from a girl aged 10 to 17 with multiple sclerosis. CDR3 in DNA: TGTGCCAGCAGCCAAAGAGGGAGGGCAGATACGCAGTATTTT. Translating it yields CASSQRGRADTQYF.